These T cell receptor beta chains were read from a single sample in a study of beta chain features in type 1 diabetes. Profiling relied on immunoSEQ multiplex PCR, and the TCRdb table lists in-frame clones only, not all of them. This sample has some 160,000 clones, with approximately 9.1% found just once. Specimen: central memory CD4+ T cells from blood. These TCRs come from a woman younger than 35 in good health. Each CDR3 is given with its conserved first and last residue. The order of the fields is V gene, J gene, D gene, clone size, CDR3 protein, CDR3 DNA. A D gene is named only where the DNA matches it firmly. The size of a clone is reported for some rows only, either as once, few or many, or as a class for expanded clones.

V: TRBV29-1; J: TRBJ2-3; D: .; size: medium-sized; CDR3: CSVIWADTQYF; DNA: TGCAGCGTTATATGGGCGGATACGCAGTATTTT
V: TRBV7-2; J: TRBJ2-5; D: TRBD2; size: .; CDR3: CASSRALGGETQYF; DNA: TGTGCCAGCAGCAGGGCCCTGGGGGGGGAGACCCAGTACTTC
V: TRBV30; J: TRBJ2-5; D: .; size: many; CDR3: CAWIRRSGETQYF; DNA: TGTGCCTGGATTAGGAGATCTGGAGAGACCCAGTACTTC
V: TRBV2; J: TRBJ2-2; D: TRBD1; size: .; CDR3: CASSDDRAANTGELFF; DNA: TGTGCCAGCAGTGACGACAGGGCTGCGAACACCGGGGAGCTGTTTTTT
V: TRBV7-2; J: TRBJ2-7; D: .; size: many; CDR3: CASSLDYRSYEQYF; DNA: TGTGCCAGCAGCTTAGACTACAGGAGCTACGAGCAGTACTTC
V: TRBV7-9; J: TRBJ2-1; D: TRBD1; size: .; CDR3: CASSFGQGHYNEQFF; DNA: TGTGCCAGCAGCTTCGGACAGGGCCACTACAATGAGCAGTTCTTC
V: TRBV7-8; J: TRBJ2-4; D: TRBD2; size: .; CDR3: CASSLGPGGARNIQYF; DNA: TGTGCCAGCAGCTTAGGGCCCGGGGGGGCGAGGAACATTCAGTACTTC
V: TRBV5-6; J: TRBJ1-3; D: .; size: .; CDR3: CASSLARSGNTIYF; DNA: TGTGCCAGCAGCTTAGCCCGAAGTGGAAACACCATATATTTT
V: TRBV4-2; J: TRBJ1-1; D: .; size: .; CDR3: CASSQEPGRAVTEAFF; DNA: TGTGCCAGCAGCCAAGAGCCCGGCAGGGCAGTCACTGAAGCTTTCTTT
V: TRBV7-2; J: TRBJ1-2; D: .; size: .; CDR3: CASSPSFVREGLGYTF; DNA: TGTGCCAGCAGCCCCTCCTTCGTCAGGGAGGGCTTGGGCTACACCTTC
V: TRBV12-5; J: TRBJ2-1; D: TRBD2; size: .; CDR3: CASGIGGRNNEQFF; DNA: TGTGCTAGTGGAATTGGCGGGAGAAACAATGAGCAGTTCTTC
V: TRBV7-9; J: TRBJ2-1; D: TRBD2; size: .; CDR3: CASSTGSGDRNNEQFF; DNA: TGTGCCAGCAGCACGGGTAGCGGGGATCGGAACAATGAGCAGTTCTTC
V: TRBV5-6; J: TRBJ2-7; D: TRBD2; size: .; CDR3: CASSLAAAGSSYEQYF; DNA: TGTGCCAGCAGCTTGGCGGCAGCGGGGAGCTCCTACGAGCAGTACTTC
V: TRBV5-1; J: TRBJ2-7; D: TRBD2; size: few; CDR3: CASSPPLAGSEQYF; DNA: TGCGCCAGCAGCCCCCCGTTAGCGGGAAGCGAGCAGTACTTC
V: TRBV7-8; J: TRBJ2-3; D: .; size: few; CDR3: CASSNRDTQYF; DNA: TGTGCCAGCAGCAACAGAGATACGCAGTATTTT
V: TRBV6-5; J: TRBJ2-2; D: .; size: few; CDR3: CASSYSALYTGELFF; DNA: TGTGCCAGCAGTTACTCCGCGCTCTACACCGGGGAGCTGTTTTTT
V: TRBV5-1; J: TRBJ2-3; D: .; size: .; CDR3: CASSSLSGGGSTDTQYF; DNA: TGCGCCAGCAGCTCCCTAAGTGGGGGCGGCTCCACAGATACGCAGTATTTT
V: TRBV19; J: TRBJ1-1; D: .; size: few; CDR3: CASNLGRNTEAFF; DNA: TGTGCCAGTAACCTGGGCAGGAACACTGAAGCTTTCTTT
V: TRBV9; J: TRBJ2-1; D: TRBD2; size: .; CDR3: CASSVGARGGGNEQFF; DNA: TGTGCCAGCAGCGTAGGGGCCAGAGGCGGGGGCAATGAGCAGTTCTTC
V: TRBV30; J: TRBJ2-3; D: TRBD2; size: few; CDR3: CAWARLAGTDTQYF; DNA: TGTGCCTGGGCCAGACTAGCGGGCACAGATACGCAGTATTTT
V: TRBV2; J: TRBJ2-7; D: .; size: .; CDR3: CASRAEFYEQYF; DNA: TGTGCCAGCAGAGCCGAGTTCTACGAGCAGTACTTC
V: TRBV14; J: TRBJ2-3; D: TRBD2; size: .; CDR3: CASSQDYGGSNTDTQYF; DNA: TGTGCCAGCAGCCAAGATTACGGCGGGAGTAACACAGATACGCAGTATTTT
V: TRBV6-5; J: TRBJ1-5; D: .; size: .; CDR3: CASSYSRQVVNQPQHF; DNA: TGTGCCAGCAGTTACTCTCGGCAGGTTGTCAATCAGCCCCAGCATTTT
V: TRBV2; J: TRBJ2-1; D: .; size: few; CDR3: CASSDSGVLQYNEQFF; DNA: TGTGCCAGCAGTGATAGCGGAGTCCTTCAGTACAATGAGCAGTTCTTC
V: TRBV30; J: TRBJ2-3; D: .; size: few; CDR3: CAWSPKGGTDTQYF; DNA: TGTGCCTGGAGCCCCAAAGGGGGCACAGATACGCAGTATTTT
V: TRBV20-1; J: TRBJ2-5; D: TRBD2; size: few; CDR3: CSAGTSGGLYF; DNA: TGCAGTGCTGGGACTAGCGGGGGGCTCTACTTC
V: TRBV12-5; J: TRBJ1-5; D: .; size: .; CDR3: CASGGTGSNQPQHF; DNA: TGTGCTAGTGGTGGAACAGGGAGCAATCAGCCCCAGCATTTT
V: TRBV5-1; J: TRBJ1-2; D: TRBD1; size: few; CDR3: CASSLPGQEGDTF; DNA: TGCGCCAGCAGCTTACCGGGACAGGAAGGGGACACCTTC
V: TRBV29-1; J: TRBJ2-7; D: TRBD1; size: .; CDR3: CSFRDSSYEQYF; DNA: TGCAGCTTCCGGGACAGCTCCTACGAGCAGTACTTC
V: TRBV7-2; J: TRBJ2-7; D: TRBD1; size: few; CDR3: CASSQAAGTATYEQYF; DNA: TGTGCCAGCAGCCAGGCCGCCGGGACAGCAACCTACGAGCAGTACTTC
V: TRBV30; J: TRBJ2-1; D: .; size: few; CDR3: CAWRVRSSYNEQFF; DNA: TGTGCCTGGAGGGTGCGGAGCTCCTACAATGAGCAGTTCTTC
V: TRBV5-1; J: TRBJ2-7; D: TRBD1; size: .; CDR3: CASRPGTGGSYEQYF; DNA: TGCGCCAGCAGACCCGGGACAGGGGGGTCCTACGAGCAGTACTTC
V: TRBV18; J: TRBJ2-1; D: .; size: .; CDR3: CASSPSPQGQQFF; DNA: TGTGCCAGCTCACCCTCCCCCCAGGGGCAGCAGTTCTTC
V: TRBV6-1; J: TRBJ1-2; D: .; size: .; CDR3: CASSDGRNYGYTF; DNA: TGTGCCAGCAGTGATGGGCGTAACTATGGCTACACCTTC
V: TRBV18; J: TRBJ2-7; D: TRBD1; size: .; CDR3: CASSPPQGQSYEQYF; DNA: TGTGCCAGCTCACCACCGCAGGGACAGTCCTACGAGCAGTACTTC
V: TRBV4-3; J: TRBJ2-7; D: TRBD2; size: few; CDR3: CASGSTSGSYEQYF; DNA: TGCGCCAGCGGATCTACTAGCGGGAGCTACGAGCAGTACTTC
V: TRBV6-6; J: TRBJ2-5; D: TRBD1; size: .; CDR3: CASSRTGMETQYF; DNA: TGTGCCAGCAGTCGGACAGGGATGGAGACCCAGTACTTC
V: TRBV7-9; J: TRBJ2-5; D: TRBD2; size: few; CDR3: CASSFGLAGGHETQYF; DNA: TGTGCCAGCAGCTTCGGACTAGCGGGGGGGCACGAGACCCAGTACTTC
V: TRBV6-6; J: TRBJ2-5; D: .; size: .; CDR3: CASSSIRVGETQYF; DNA: TGTGCCAGCAGTTCCATCAGGGTCGGAGAGACCCAGTACTTC
V: TRBV5-1; J: TRBJ2-6; D: .; size: .; CDR3: CASSLTTDTLSGANVLTF; DNA: TGCGCCAGCAGCTTGACGACAGATACCCTATCTGGGGCCAACGTCCTGACTTTC
V: TRBV7-2; J: TRBJ1-1; D: .; size: .; CDR3: CASSPDNPEAFF; DNA: TGTGCCAGCAGCCCGGACAACCCTGAAGCTTTCTTT